A single sample is the source of the 11 T cell receptor beta chains below, sequenced in a study of T cell responses to AZD1222 COVID-19 vaccine. Some clones are missing from TCRdb's copy, which holds only in-frame ones; the method was immunoSEQ multiplex PCR. Among about 120,000 clones listed, 87% were seen once. This specimen was peripheral blood, taken on day 0 of AZD1222 vaccination. These receptor sequences come from an adult in good health.

Remarks on this clone: The junction does not match germline at one end; this may be a read error. The chain recombines TRBV24-1 with TRBJ2-2; 7 bases map to TRBD1. Germline CDR1 reads KGHDR; CDR2 reads SFDVKD. The CDR3 extends over 13 amino acids. CDR3 sequence: CATRDRSTEELFF. The CDR3 region has the DNA TGTGCCACCCGGGACAGAAGCACCGAGGAGCTGTTTTTT.

This clone has a single count. The chain recombines TRBV30 with TRBJ2-3; 8 positions match TRBD2. J lost 0 bases, V lost 7 bases, and 6 bases had no gene match. CDR3 length: 14 amino acids. Germline V lookup: CDR1 GTSNPN, CDR2 SVGIG (reference sequence). The CDR3 loop reads CASTGGASTDTQYF. Here the CDR3 DNA reads TGTGCCTCGACCGGGGGGGCTAGCACAGATACGCAGTATTTT.

The chain uses TRBV6-2 or TRBV6-3 and TRBJ2-5; D tentatively reads TRBD1 or TRBD2 (5 bases each). The CDR3 runs to 13 residues. Germline V CDR1 and CDR2: MNHEY, SVGEGT. V was trimmed by 5 bases and J by 6 bases, leaving 13 bases between them. Here the CDR3 reads CASSQGLGQTQYF. In DNA form, the CDR3 reads TGTGCCAGCAGTCAAGGACTGGGACAGACCCAGTACTTC.

V is TRBV5-1 and J is TRBJ1-2; unclear D gene. V was trimmed by 0 bases and J by 3 bases, leaving 12 bases between them. The germline CDR1 and CDR2 sequences are SGHRS and YFSETQ. This CDR3 has 15 amino acids. The CDR3 nucleotides are TGCGCCAGCAGCTTGGCCCTGGGGTTGGACTATGGCTACACCTTC. This translates into CASSLALGLDYGYTF.

The CDR3 sequence: CASSLRGTNYGYTF. The CDR3 DNA sequence: TGTGCCAGCAGCTTACGGGGCACTAACTATGGCTACACCTTC. This sequence joins TRBV11-2 and TRBJ1-2; D may be TRBD1 (5 bases). Trimming shortened V by 2 bases and J by 0 bases, and 7 bases separated the two germline ends. The CDR3 covers 14 residues. Germline CDR1 reads SGHAT; CDR2 reads FQNNGV.

This sequence joins TRBV30 and TRBJ2-2; D assignment may be TRBD1 or TRBD2 (6 bases each). Trimming stripped 5 bases from V and 6 bases from J, with 19 bases between. Germline CDR1 GTSNPN, CDR2 SVGIG (reference sequence). This CDR3 spans 15 amino acids. CDR3 protein: CAWERGVAGPGELFF. CDR3 bases: TGTGCCTGGGAGAGGGGGGTGGCGGGCCCCGGGGAGCTGTTTTTT.

The chain has TRBV9 and TRBJ2-7, with unresolved D. There are 12 residues in the CDR3. The V end was cut by 3 bases, the J end by 6 bases, with 10 bases between. The V gene's germline CDR1 is SGDLS and CDR2 YYNGEE. The CDR3 DNA sequence: TGTGCCAGCAGCGCCACCCGAGGCGAGCAGTACTTC. Protein: CASSATRGEQYF.

The chain recombines TRBV4-1 with TRBJ1-1; D unclear. Germline V gives CDR1 MGHRA, CDR2 YSYEKL. This CDR3 contains 16 residues. V gave up 0 bases and J gave up 2 bases, with 13 bases separating them. Here the CDR3 reads CASSQDSRQINTEAFF. The CDR3 DNA follows: TGCGCCAGCAGCCAAGACTCAAGACAAATCAACACTGAAGCTTTCTTT.

This rearrangement joins TRBV10-2 to TRBJ2-7; a possible D gene is TRBD2 (6 bases). This CDR3 is 13 amino acids long. Trimming took off 4 bases at V and 1 base at J, with 8 bases between the two ends. The germline V gene has CDR1 WSHSY and CDR2 SAAADI. The CDR3: CASSGGISYEQYF. The CDR3 nucleotides are TGCGCCAGCAGTGGCGGGATATCCTACGAGCAGTACTTC.

V gene TRBV5-1 combines with J gene TRBJ1-1, with a possible D match to TRBD1 (6 bases). The V gene's germline CDR1 is SGHRS and CDR2 YFSETQ. CDR3 length: 15 amino acids. V lost 6 bases and J 5 bases, leaving 20 bases between the germline ends. The CDR3 reads CASTSEGVPLTEAFF. CDR3 nucleotide sequence: TGCGCCAGCACCAGTGAGGGGGTACCTTTAACTGAAGCTTTCTTT.

This chain connects TRBV5-1 to TRBJ1-2; D possibly corresponds to TRBD1 (5 bases). Looked up from germline, CDR1 is SGHRS and CDR2 is YFSETQ. The CDR3 is 13 amino acids. V was cut by 4 bases and J by 4 bases, with 11 bases left in between. CDR3 bases: TGCGCCAGCAGCACCGGGGGTGGCTATGGCTACACCTTC. Its translation: CASSTGGGYGYTF. Full variable domain (missing parts from reference TRBV5-1 and TRBJ1-2): KAGVTQTPRYLIKTRGQQVTLSCSPISGHRSVSWYQQTPGQGLQFLFEYFSETQRNKGNFPGRFSGRQFSNSRSEMNVSTLELGDSALYLCASSTGGGYGYTFGSGTRLTVV.